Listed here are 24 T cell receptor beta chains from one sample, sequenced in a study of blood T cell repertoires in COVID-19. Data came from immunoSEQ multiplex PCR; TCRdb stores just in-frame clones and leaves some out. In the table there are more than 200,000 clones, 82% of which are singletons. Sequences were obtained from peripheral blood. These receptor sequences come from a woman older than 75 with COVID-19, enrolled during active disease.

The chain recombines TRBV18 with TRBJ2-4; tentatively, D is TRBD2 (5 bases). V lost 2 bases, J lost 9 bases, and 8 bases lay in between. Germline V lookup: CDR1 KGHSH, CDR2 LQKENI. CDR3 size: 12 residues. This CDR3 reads CASSPEGSIQYF. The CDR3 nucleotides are TGTGCCAGCTCACCAGAGGGTAGCATTCAGTACTTC. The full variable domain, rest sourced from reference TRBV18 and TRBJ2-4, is NAGVMQNPRHLVRRRGQEARLRCSPMKGHSHVYWYRQLPEEGLKFMVYLQKENIIDESGMPKERFSAEFPKEGPSILRIQQVVRGDSAAYFCASSPEGSIQYFGAGTRLSVL.

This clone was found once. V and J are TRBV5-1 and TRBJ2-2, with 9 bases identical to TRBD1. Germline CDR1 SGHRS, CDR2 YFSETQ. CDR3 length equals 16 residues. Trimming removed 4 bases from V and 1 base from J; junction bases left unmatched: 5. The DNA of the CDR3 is TGCGCCAGCAGCCCCCCGGGACAGGGGAACACCGGGGAGCTGTTTTTT. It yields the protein CASSPPGQGNTGELFF.

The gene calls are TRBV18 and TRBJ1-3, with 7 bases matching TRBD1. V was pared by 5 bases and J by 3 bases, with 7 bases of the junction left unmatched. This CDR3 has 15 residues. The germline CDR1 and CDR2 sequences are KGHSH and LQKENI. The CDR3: CASSTGTDFGNTIYF. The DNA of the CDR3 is TGTGCCAGCTCAACCGGGACAGACTTTGGAAACACCATATATTTT.

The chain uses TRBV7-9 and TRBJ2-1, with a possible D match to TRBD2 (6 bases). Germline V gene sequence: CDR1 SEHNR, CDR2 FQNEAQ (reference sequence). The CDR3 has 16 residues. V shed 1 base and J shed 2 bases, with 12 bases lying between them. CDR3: CASSLERRGAYNEQFF. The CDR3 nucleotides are TGTGCCAGCAGCTTAGAAAGGCGGGGAGCCTACAATGAGCAGTTCTTC.

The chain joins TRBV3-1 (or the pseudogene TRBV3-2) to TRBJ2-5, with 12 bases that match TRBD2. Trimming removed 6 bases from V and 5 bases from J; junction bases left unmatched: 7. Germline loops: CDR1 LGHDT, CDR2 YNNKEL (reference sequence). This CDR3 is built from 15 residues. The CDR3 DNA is TGTGCCAGCAGTCCTCTAGCGGGGGGGTCGGAGACCCAGTACTTC. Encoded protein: CASSPLAGGSETQYF.

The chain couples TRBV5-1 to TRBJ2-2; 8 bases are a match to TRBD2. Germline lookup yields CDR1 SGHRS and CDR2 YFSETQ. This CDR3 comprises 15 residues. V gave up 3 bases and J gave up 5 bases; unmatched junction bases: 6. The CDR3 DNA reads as TGCGCCAGCAGCTCCGGGGGGGCAGGAACCGGGGAGCTGTTTTTT. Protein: CASSSGGAGTGELFF.

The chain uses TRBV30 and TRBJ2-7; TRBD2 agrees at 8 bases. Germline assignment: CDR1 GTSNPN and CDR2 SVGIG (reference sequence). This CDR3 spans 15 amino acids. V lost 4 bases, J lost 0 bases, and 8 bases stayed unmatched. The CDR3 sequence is CAWISGGTGSYEQYF. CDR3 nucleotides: TGTGCCTGGATCTCGGGAGGGACCGGCTCCTACGAGCAGTACTTC.

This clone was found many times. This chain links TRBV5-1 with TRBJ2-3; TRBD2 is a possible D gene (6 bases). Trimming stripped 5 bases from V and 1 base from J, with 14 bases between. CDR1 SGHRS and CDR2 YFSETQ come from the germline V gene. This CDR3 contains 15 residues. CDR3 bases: TGCGCCAGCAGATCCGGAGGGGTGGGCACAGATACGCAGTATTTT. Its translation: CASRSGGVGTDTQYF.

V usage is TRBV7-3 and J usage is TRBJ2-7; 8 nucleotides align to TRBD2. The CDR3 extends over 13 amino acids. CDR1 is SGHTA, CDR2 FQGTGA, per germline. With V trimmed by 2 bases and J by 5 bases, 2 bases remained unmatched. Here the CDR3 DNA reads TGTGCCAGCAGCTTACAAGCGGGGGACGAGCAGTACTTC. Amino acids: CASSLQAGDEQYF.

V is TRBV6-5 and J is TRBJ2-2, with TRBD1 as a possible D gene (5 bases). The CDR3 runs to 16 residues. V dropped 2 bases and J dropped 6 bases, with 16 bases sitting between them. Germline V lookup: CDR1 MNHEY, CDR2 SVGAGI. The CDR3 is CASSYTYDSPAGELFF. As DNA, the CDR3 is TGTGCCAGCAGTTACACTTACGACAGCCCGGCCGGGGAGCTGTTTTTT.

This chain's CDR3 is CASTPGGALTGELFF. The DNA of the CDR3 is TGTGCCAGTACCCCCGGAGGGGCCCTCACCGGGGAGCTGTTTTTT. This rearrangement joins TRBV19 to TRBJ2-2; tentative D call: TRBD2 (6 bases). The germline V gene encodes CDR1 LNHDA and CDR2 SQIVND (reference sequence). V shed 7 bases and J shed 4 bases, with 16 bases lying between them. This CDR3 is built from 15 residues.

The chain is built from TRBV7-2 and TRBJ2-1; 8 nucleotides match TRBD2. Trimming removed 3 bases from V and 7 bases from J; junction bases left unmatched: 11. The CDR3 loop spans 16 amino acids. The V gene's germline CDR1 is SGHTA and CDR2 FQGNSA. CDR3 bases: TGTGCCAGCAGCTTGTCTAGCGGGTTAGGGAGTAATGAGCAGTTCTTC. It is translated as CASSLSSGLGSNEQFF. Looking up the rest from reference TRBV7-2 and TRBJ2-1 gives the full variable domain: GAGVSQSPSNKVTEKGKDVELRCDPISGHTALYWYRQSLGQGLEFLIYFQGNSAPDKSGLPSDRFSAERTGGSVSTLTIQRTQQEDSAVYLCASSLSSGLGSNEQFFGPGTRLTVL.

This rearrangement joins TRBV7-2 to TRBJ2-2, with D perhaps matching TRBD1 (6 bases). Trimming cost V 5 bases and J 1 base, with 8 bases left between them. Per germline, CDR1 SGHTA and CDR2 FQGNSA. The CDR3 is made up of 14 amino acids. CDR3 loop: CASSVGQNTGELFF. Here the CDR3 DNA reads TGTGCCAGCAGCGTGGGACAGAACACCGGGGAGCTGTTTTTT.

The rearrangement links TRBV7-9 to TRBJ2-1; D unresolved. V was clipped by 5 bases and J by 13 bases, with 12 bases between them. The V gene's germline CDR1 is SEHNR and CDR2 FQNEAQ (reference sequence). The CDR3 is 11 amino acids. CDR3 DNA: TGTGCCAGCAGCCCCGCGCGAGGCCAGTTCTTC. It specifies CASSPARGQFF.

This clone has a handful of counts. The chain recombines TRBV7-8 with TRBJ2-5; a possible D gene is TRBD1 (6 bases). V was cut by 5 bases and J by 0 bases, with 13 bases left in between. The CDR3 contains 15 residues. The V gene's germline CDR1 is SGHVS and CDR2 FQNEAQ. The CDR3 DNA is TGTGCCAGCAGCCCGCCGGACAGCTACCAAGAGACCCAGTACTTC. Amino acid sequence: CASSPPDSYQETQYF.

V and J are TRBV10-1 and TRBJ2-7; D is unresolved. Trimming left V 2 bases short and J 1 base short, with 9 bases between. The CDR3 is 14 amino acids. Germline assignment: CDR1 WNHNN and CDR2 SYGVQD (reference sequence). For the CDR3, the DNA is TGCGCCAGCAGTGAGGGCGGCGAATCCTACGAGCAGTACTTC. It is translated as CASSEGGESYEQYF.

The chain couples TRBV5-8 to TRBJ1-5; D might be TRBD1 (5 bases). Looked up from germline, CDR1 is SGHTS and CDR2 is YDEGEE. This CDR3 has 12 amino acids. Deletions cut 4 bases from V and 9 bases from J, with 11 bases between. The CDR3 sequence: CASSPPQGPQHF. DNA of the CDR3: TGTGCCAGCAGCCCTCCCCAGGGGCCCCAGCATTTT.

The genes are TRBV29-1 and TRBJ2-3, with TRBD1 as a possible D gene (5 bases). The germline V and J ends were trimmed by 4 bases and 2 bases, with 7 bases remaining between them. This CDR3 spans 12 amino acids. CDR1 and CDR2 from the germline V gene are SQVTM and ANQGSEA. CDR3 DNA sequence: TGCAGCGTTGTAGGGGCCACAGATACGCAGTATTTT. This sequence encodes CSVVGATDTQYF.

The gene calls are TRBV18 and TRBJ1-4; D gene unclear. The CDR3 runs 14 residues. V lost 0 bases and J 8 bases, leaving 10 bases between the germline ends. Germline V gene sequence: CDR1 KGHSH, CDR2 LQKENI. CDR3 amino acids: CASSPPPVREKLFF. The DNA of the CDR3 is TGTGCCAGCTCACCACCTCCAGTTCGCGAAAAACTGTTTTTT.

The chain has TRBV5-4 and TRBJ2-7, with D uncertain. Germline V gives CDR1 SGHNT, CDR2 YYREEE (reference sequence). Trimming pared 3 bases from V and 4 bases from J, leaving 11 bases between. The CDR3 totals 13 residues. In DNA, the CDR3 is TGTGCCAGCAGCTCAGGTATTTCGTACGAGCAGTACTTC. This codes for CASSSGISYEQYF.

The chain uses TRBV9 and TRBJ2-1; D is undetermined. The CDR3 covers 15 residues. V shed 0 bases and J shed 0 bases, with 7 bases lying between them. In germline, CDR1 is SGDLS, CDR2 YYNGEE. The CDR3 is CASSVGRSSYNEQFF. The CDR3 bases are TGTGCCAGCAGCGTAGGGCGGTCCTCCTACAATGAGCAGTTCTTC.

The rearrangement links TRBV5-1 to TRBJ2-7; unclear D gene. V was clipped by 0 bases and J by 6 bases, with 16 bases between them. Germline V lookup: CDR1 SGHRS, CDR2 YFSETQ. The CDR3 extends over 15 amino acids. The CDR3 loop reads CASSLAAGSISEQYF. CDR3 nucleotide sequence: TGCGCCAGCAGCTTGGCCGCCGGGTCCATTTCCGAGCAGTACTTC. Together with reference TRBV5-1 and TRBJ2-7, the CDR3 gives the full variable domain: KAGVTQTPRYLIKTRGQQVTLSCSPISGHRSVSWYQQTPGQGLQFLFEYFSETQRNKGNFPGRFSGRQFSNSRSEMNVSTLELGDSALYLCASSLAAGSISEQYFGPGTRLTVT.

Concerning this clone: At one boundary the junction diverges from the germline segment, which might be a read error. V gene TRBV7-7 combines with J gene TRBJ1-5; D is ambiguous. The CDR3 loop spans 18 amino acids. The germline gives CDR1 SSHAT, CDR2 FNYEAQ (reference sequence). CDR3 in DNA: TGTGCTAGCAGGTCCGTGGAGGGAAGTGGGTATAGCAATCAGCCCCAGCATTTT. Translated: CASRSVEGSGYSNQPQHF.

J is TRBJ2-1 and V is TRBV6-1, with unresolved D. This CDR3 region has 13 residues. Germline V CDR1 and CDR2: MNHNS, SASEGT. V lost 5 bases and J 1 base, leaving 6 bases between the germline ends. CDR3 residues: CASSPSSYNEQFF. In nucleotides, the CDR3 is TGTGCCAGCAGTCCGTCTTCCTACAATGAGCAGTTCTTC.